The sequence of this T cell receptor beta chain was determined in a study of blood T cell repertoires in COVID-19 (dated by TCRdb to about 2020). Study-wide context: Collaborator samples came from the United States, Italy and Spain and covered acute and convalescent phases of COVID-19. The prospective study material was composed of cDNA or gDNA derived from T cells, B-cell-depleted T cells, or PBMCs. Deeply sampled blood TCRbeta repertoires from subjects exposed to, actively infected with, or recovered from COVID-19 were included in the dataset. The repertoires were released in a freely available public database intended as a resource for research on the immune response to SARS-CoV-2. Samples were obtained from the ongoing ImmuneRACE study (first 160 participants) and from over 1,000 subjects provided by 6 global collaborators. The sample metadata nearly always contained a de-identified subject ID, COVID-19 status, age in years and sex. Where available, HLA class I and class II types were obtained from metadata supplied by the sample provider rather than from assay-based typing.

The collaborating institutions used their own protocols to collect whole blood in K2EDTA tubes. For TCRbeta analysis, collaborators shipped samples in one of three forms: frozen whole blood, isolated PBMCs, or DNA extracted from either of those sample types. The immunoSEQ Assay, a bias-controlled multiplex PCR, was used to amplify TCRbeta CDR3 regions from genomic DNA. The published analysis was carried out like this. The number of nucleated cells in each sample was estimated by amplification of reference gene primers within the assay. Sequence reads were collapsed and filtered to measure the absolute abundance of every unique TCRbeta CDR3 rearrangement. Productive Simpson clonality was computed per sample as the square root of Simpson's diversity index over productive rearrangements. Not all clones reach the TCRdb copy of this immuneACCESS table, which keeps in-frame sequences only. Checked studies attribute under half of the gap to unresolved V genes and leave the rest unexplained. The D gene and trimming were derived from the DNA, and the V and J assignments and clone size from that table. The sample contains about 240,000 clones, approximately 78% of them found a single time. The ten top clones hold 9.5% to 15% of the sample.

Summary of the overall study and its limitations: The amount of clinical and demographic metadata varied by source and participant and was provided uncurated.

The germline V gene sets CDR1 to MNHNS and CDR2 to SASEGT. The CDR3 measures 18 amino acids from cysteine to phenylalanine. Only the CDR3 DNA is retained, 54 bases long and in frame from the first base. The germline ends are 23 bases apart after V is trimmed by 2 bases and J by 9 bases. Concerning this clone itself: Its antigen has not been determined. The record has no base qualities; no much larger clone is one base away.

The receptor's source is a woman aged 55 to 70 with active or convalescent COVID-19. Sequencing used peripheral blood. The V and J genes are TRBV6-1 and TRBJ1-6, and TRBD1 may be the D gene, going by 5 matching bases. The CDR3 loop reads CASSEPRQLRTMGSPLHF. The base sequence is TGTGCCAGCAGTGAACCCCGGCAGTTACGGACAATGGGTTCACCCCTCCACTTT.